This TCR beta chain stems from a study of chemoradiotherapy in HPV16-positive cancers. As for the study in general: Candidate HPV-specific clones and shared TCR motifs came from a couple of HPV16-positive patients. Overall study results and limits: Non-HPV-specific T cells did not expand in tumors during treatment, whereas candidate HPV-specific clones and E7-related motifs did. The functional HPV-specific definition rests on just a couple of HPV16-positive patients.

In the case of this clone: The target antigen is unknown.

Germline assignment: CDR1 GTSNPN and CDR2 SVGIG (reference sequence). The CDR3 has 16 residues. The V end was cut by 0 bases, the J end by 0 bases, with 13 bases between. Sequenced by immunoSEQ multiplex PCR; TCRdb stores in-frame clones only, minus some. The sample consists of 25,000 to 30,000 clones, roughly 92% of them appearing once. The receptor's source is a human donor with HPV-associated anogenital cancer. The starting material was blood, obtained from a patient who underwent chemoradiotherapy. The V gene is TRBV30, the J gene TRBJ2-3; tentative D call: TRBD2 (5 bases). The CDR3 nucleotides read TGTGCCTGGAGTGTCGGAGCGGTTACTAGCACAGATACGCAGTATTTT. This sequence encodes CAWSVGAVTSTDTQYF.